This T cell receptor beta chain stems from a study of metastatic and nonmetastatic thyroid tumors. Turning to the study itself: Thyroid patients, malignant and benign, had repertoires compared across blood and tumor or nodule tissue. Study-level findings and limits: In blood and tumor, TCR beta diversity was reportedly significantly higher in malignant thyroid tumors than in benign nodules.

This clone is labeled as medium-sized (0.01 to 0.1%). Antigen: not known. In the authors' methods: A classifier for distant metastasis in papillary thyroid cancer was constructed using CDR3 differences observed across clinicopathological groups. TCRdb used MiXCR to call clones anew from the PCR reads. For this entry, the V and J calls and clone size follow TCRdb and not the study's own pipeline. The sample has a few thousand clones; 30% are singletons. The CDR3 extends over 13 amino acids. The junction had 4 bases not matched to a gene; V was cut back by 6 bases and J by 7 bases. From germline, CDR1 is MNHNS and CDR2 SASEGT. Patients had received no treatment of any kind before thyroid surgery.

The receptor was derived from a female donor with papillary thyroid cancer or a benign thyroid nodule (not recorded which). Some clones in this sample may be carry-over from other donors' samples. The sequenced material came from adjacent normal tissue. The chain recombines TRBV6-1 with TRBJ2-2; 8 bases align to TRBD2. This CDR3 is CASRARGGGELFF. The CDR3 DNA sequence: TGTGCCAGCAGGGCTCGGGGGGGCGGGGAGCTGTTTTTT.